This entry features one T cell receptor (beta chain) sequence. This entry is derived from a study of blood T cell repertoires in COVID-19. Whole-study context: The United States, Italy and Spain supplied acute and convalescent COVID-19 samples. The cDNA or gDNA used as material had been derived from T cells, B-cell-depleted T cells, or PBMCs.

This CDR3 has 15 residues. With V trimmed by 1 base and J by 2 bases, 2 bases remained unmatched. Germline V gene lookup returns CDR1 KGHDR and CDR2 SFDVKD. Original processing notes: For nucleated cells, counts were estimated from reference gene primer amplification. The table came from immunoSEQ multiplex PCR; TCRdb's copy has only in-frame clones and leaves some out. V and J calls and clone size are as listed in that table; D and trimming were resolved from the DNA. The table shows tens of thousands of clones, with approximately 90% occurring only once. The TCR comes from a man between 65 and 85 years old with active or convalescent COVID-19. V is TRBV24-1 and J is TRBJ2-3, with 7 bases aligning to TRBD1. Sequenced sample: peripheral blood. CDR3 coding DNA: TGTGCCACCAGTGATTTTGACAGGGACACAGATACGCAGTATTTT. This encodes CATSDFDRDTDTQYF.